This TCR beta chain was sequenced for a study of T cell repertoires in ileal Crohn's disease. Study conclusions and caveats: High-frequency clones were more common in sorted CD8 than CD4 cells.

A few counts support this clone. The antigen remains undetermined. The CDR3 spans 16 residues. V was clipped by 0 bases and J by 10 bases, with 19 bases between them. Germline V CDR1 and CDR2: SGHNT, YENEEA. This table comes from immunoSEQ multiplex PCR, and its TCRdb copy is limited to in-frame clones, with some not included. The top ten hold almost 4.5% of the sample, which has more than 11,000 clones, 60% to 85% seen once. The V gene is TRBV11-3, the J gene TRBJ1-5, with D possibly TRBD1 on 6 matching bases. Sequencing input: ileal tissue. The clonotype was recovered from an adult with Crohn's disease. DNA for the CDR3: TGTGCCAGCAGCTTAGATAGACATTGGGGGCTGGGTCCCCAGCATTTT. Protein sequence: CASSLDRHWGLGPQHF.